This passage covers 8 T cell receptor beta chains from one sample sequenced in a study of T cell responses to AZD1222 COVID-19 vaccine. Sequencing used immunoSEQ multiplex PCR; TCRdb keeps in-frame clones, though not all of them. The table records around 100,000 clones, around 87% of them present only once. The source was peripheral blood, collected on day 0 of AZD1222 vaccination. Source of these receptors: an adult in good health.

The chain has TRBV5-1 and TRBJ1-4, with D hard to call. There are 14 residues in the CDR3. Looked up from germline, CDR1 is SGHRS and CDR2 is YFSETQ. Trimming took 1 base from V and 0 from J, leaving 4 bases between them. This chain's CDR3 is CASSLSATNEKLFF. For the CDR3, the DNA is TGCGCCAGCAGCTTGAGTGCAACTAATGAAAAACTGTTTTTT.

This clone appeared once. The chain carries TRBV9 and TRBJ2-5; 7 nucleotides agree with TRBD2. Germline values: CDR1 SGDLS, CDR2 YYNGEE. The CDR3 covers 15 residues. Germline trimming cut 4 bases from V and 5 bases from J; bases unmatched to any gene: 11. The CDR3 sequence: CASSPSPGRGETQYF. As DNA, the CDR3 is TGTGCCAGCAGCCCCAGCCCAGGGCGGGGGGAGACCCAGTACTTC.

The rearrangement joins TRBV9 to TRBJ1-3; 10 bases match TRBD1. The CDR3 loop spans 19 amino acids. Germline trimming cut 2 bases from V and 0 bases from J; bases unmatched to any gene: 11. Germline lookup yields CDR1 SGDLS and CDR2 YYNGEE. CDR3 protein: CASSVGQGTRGLSGNTIYF. As DNA, the CDR3 is TGTGCCAGCAGCGTGGGACAGGGGACGAGGGGACTCTCTGGAAACACCATATATTTT.

This chain connects TRBV9 to TRBJ2-3; TRBD2 might be the D (6 bases). The CDR3 extends over 16 amino acids. CDR1 and CDR2 (germline): SGDLS, YYNGEE. Deletions cut 4 bases from V and 5 bases from J, with 20 bases between. The CDR3 spells CASSHPVAGPGDTQYF. The CDR3 DNA reads as TGTGCCAGCAGCCATCCCGTGGCGGGACCGGGAGATACGCAGTATTTT.

The chain couples TRBV12-5 to TRBJ2-4; 12 nucleotides match TRBD1. The CDR3 has 19 amino acids. V was pared by 7 bases and J by 0 bases, with 13 bases of the junction left unmatched. Germline V gene sequence: CDR1 LGHNT, CDR2 FRNRAP. CDR3 loop: CASVDPRDRGPIAKNIQYF. CDR3 sequence (DNA): TGTGCTAGTGTCGATCCCCGGGACAGGGGGCCAATAGCCAAAAACATTCAGTACTTC. Together with reference TRBV12-5 and TRBJ2-4, the CDR3 gives the full variable domain: DARVTQTPRHKVTEMGQEVTMRCQPILGHNTVFWYRQTMMQGLELLAYFRNRAPLDDSGMPKDRFSAEMPDATLATLKIQPSEPRDSAVYFCASVDPRDRGPIAKNIQYFGAGTRLSVL.

This CDR3 reads CASSTAGPYEQYF. CDR3 in DNA: TGTGCCAGTAGCACGGCAGGGCCCTACGAGCAGTACTTC. V gene TRBV19 combines with J gene TRBJ2-7, with TRBD1 as a possible D gene (5 bases). V was shortened by 6 bases and J by 2 bases, with 11 bases between the two germline ends. This CDR3 contains 13 residues. Germline V lookup: CDR1 LNHDA, CDR2 SQIVND (reference sequence).

This chain joins TRBV27 and TRBJ2-5, with D perhaps assigned TRBD1 or TRBD2 (5 bases each). Per germline, CDR1 MNHEY and CDR2 SMNVEV (reference sequence). Trimming removed 8 bases at V and 5 bases at J, with 18 bases between. The CDR3 sequence is 14 residues long. The CDR3, as DNA: TGTGCCAGCTCTAGACCGGGACGTGCGGAGACCCAGTACTTC. It codes for CASSRPGRAETQYF.

The V gene is TRBV7-2, the J gene TRBJ1-5; 10 positions match TRBD1. The germline V gene encodes CDR1 SGHTA and CDR2 FQGNSA. This CDR3 has 15 residues. The ends lost 5 bases at V and 4 bases at J; junction bases unmatched: 5. The CDR3 DNA reads TGTGCCAGCAGCCCGACAGGGGGCCGGAATCAGCCCCAGCATTTT. Amino acid sequence: CASSPTGGRNQPQHF.